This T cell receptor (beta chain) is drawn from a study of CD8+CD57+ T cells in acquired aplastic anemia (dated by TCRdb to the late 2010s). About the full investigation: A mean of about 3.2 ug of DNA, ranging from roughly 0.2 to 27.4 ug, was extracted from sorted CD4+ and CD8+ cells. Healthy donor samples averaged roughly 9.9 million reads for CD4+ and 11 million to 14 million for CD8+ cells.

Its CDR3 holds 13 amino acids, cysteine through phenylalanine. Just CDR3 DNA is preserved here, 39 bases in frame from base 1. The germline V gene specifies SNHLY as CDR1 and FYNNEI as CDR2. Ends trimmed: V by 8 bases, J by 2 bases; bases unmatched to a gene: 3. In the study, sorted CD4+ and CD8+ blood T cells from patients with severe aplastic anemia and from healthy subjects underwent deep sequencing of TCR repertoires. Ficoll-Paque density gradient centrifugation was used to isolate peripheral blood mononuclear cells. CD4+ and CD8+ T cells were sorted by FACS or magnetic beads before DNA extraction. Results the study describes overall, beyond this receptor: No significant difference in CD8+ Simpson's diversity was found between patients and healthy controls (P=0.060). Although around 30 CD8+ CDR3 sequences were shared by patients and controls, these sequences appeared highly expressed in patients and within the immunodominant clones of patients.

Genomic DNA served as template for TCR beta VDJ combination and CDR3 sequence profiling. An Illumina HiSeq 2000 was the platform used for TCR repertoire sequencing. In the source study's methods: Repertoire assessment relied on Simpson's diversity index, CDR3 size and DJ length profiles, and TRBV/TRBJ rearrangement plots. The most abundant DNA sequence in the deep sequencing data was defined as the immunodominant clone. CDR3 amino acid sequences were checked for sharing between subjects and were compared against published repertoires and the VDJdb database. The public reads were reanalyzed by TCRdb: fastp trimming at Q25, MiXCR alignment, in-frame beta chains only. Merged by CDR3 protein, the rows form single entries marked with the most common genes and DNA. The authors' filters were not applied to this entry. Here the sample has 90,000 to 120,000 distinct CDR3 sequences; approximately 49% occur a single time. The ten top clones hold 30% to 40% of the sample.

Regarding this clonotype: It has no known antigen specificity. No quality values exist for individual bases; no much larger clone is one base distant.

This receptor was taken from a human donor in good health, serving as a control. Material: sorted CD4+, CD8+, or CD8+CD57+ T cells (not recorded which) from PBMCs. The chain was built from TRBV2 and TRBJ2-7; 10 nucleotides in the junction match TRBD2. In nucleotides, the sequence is TGTGCCAGCGAGAGCGGGGGGGCCTACGAGCAGTACTTC. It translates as CASESGGAYEQYF.